This TCR beta chain was sequenced in a study of regulatory T cells in long-lasting Graves disease. Study outcomes and limitations: Persistent disease favored TRBV28, TRBJ1-2 and TRBJ2-5. Newly diagnosed Graves' patients had higher TCR diversity than persistent ones. No thyroid tissue was studied; the work used peripheral blood only.

Arm-PCR of CDR3 regions and iRepertoire HTBI primers were used to build TCR beta libraries. Each CDR3 protein is one row after TCRdb ran MiXCR on the multiplex PCR reads. The sample has a few hundred thousand distinct CDR3 sequences, about 23% seen once. The time point was: persistent/refractory GD, antithyroid drugs over 5 years with positive TRAb. There was RNA extracted from PBMCs, and the TCR library was made from it. EDTA tubes held 8 to 10 milliliters of peripheral blood from each patient. V shed 4 bases, J shed 3 bases, and the junction held 3 bases outside the gene matches. CDR1 and CDR2 from the germline V gene are LNHDA and SQIVND (reference sequence). CDR3 length equals 13 residues. Concerning this clonotype: No antigen is known for it.

This TCR was recovered from a woman aged 40 to 50 with Graves disease. The material sequenced was peripheral blood mononuclear cells (PBMCs), taken when the disease was refractory, from a patient treated with antithyroid drugs. V and J are TRBV19 and TRBJ2-7, with 7 bases lining up with TRBD2. The CDR3: CASSSGGGYEQYF. In DNA form, the CDR3 reads TGTGCCAGTAGTAGCGGGGGAGGCTACGAGCAGTACTTC. Full variable domain (remainder filled in from reference TRBV19 and TRBJ2-7): DGGITQSPKYLFRKEGQNVTLSCEQNLNHDAMYWYRQDPGQGLRLIYYSQIVNDFQKGDIAEGYSVSREKKESFPLTVTSAQKNPTAFYLCASSSGGGYEQYFGPGTRLTVT.